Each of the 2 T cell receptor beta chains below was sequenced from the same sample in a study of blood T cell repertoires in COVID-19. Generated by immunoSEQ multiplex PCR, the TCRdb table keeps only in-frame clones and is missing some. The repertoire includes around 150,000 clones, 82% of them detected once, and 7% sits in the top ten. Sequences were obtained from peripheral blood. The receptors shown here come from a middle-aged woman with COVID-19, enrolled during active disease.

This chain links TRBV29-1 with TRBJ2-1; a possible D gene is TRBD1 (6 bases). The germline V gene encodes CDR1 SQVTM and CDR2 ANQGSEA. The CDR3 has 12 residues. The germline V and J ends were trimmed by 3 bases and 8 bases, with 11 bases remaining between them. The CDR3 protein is CSVERGLDEQFF. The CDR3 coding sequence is TGCAGCGTTGAGAGGGGGTTGGATGAGCAGTTCTTC.

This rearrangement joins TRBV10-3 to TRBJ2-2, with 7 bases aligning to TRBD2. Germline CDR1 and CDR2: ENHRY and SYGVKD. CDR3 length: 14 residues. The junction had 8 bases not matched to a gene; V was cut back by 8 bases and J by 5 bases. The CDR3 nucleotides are TGTGCCATCGGAGGGGCGGGGGATACCGGGGAGCTGTTTTTT. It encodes CAIGGAGDTGELFF.